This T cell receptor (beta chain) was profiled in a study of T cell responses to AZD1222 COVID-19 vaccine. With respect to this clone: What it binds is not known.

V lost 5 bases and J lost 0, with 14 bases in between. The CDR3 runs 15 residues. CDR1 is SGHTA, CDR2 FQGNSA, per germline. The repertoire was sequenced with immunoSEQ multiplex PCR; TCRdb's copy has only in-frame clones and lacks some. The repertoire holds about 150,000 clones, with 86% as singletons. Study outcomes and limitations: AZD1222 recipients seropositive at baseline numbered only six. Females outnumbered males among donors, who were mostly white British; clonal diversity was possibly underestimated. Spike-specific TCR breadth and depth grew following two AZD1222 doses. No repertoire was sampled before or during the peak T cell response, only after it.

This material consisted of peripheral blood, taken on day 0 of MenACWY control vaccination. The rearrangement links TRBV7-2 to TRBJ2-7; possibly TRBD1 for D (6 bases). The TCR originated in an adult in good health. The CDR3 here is CASSKYRDSSYEQYF. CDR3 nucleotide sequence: TGTGCCAGCAGCAAGTACAGGGATAGCTCCTACGAGCAGTACTTC.